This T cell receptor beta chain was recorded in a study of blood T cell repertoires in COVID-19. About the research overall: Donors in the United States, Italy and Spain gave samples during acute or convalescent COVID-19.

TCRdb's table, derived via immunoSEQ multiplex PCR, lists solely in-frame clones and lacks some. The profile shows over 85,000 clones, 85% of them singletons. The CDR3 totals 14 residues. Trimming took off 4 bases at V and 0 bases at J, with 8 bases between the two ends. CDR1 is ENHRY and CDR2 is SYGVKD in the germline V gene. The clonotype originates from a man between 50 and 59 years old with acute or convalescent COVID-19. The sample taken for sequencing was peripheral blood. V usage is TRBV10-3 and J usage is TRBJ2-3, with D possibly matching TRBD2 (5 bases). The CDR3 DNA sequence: TGTGCCATCAGTGGGTGGACTAGCACAGATACGCAGTATTTT. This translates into CAISGWTSTDTQYF.